Sequencing of this TCR beta chain was carried out in a study of cytomegalovirus exposure and HLA in healthy donors. The CDR3 runs 19 residues. The junction had 20 bases not matched to a gene; V was cut back by 3 bases and J by 6 bases. Germline-derived CDR1 and CDR2 are SGHDT and YYEEEE. This PCR relied on a set of 60 Vbeta primers and 13 Jbeta primers. Assay: immunoSEQ multiplex PCR; the TCRdb copy retains only in-frame clones and omits some. The repertoire has about 200,000 clones, 79% of them found once; the top ten carry approximately 4.4%. Sequencing was performed on PBMCs. This TCR was recovered from a woman younger than 45 in good health and CMV-seropositive. The V and J genes are TRBV5-6 and TRBJ2-1; 8 nucleotides align to TRBD1. CDR3 amino acids: CASSSQPGTGLSSVNEQFF. The CDR3 DNA follows: TGTGCCAGCAGCTCACAACCCGGGACAGGTTTATCTTCGGTCAATGAGCAGTTCTTC.